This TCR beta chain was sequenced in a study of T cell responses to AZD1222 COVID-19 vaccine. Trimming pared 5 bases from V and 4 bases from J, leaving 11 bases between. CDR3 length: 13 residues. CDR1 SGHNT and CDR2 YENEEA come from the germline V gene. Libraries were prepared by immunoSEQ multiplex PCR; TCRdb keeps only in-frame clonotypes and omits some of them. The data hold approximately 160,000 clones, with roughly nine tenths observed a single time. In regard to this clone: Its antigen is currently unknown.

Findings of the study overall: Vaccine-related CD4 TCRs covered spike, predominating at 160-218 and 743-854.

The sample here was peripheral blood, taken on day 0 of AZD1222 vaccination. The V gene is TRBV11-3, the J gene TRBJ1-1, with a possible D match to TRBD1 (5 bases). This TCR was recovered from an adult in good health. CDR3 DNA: TGTGCCAGCAGCCGGGACGGCGCCACTGAAGCTTTCTTT. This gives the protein CASSRDGATEAFF.